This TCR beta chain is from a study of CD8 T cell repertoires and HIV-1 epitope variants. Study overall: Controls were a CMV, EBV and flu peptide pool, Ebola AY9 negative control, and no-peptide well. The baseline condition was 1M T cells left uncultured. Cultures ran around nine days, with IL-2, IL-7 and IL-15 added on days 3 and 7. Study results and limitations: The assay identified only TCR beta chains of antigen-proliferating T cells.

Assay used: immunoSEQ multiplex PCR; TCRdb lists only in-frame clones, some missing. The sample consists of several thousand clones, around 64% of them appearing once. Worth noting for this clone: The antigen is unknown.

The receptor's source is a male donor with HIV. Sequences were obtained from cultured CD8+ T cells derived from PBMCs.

The CDR3 here is CASRVQGFTGELFF. The CDR3 DNA sequence: TGTGCCAGCAGAGTTCAGGGTTTCACCGGGGAGCTGTTTTTT. The V and J genes are TRBV28 and TRBJ2-2; TRBD1 might be the D (5 bases). Germline values: CDR1 MDHEN, CDR2 SYDVKM. Deletions cut 6 bases from V and 4 bases from J, with 12 bases between. The CDR3 sequence is 14 residues long.